The subject of this entry is one TCR beta chain. What it binds is unknown. With 5 bases removed from V and 2 bases from J, the gap between germline ends came to 12 bases. The CDR3 length is 14 residues. Germline values: CDR1 MGHDK, CDR2 SYGVNS. Survey-level resolution applied to immunoSEQ assay v3.0. Produced via immunoSEQ multiplex PCR; TCRdb's table is partial and in-frame only. The sample carries tens of thousands of clones, approximately 87% recorded once. These data are taken from a study of long-term antiretroviral therapy in people with HIV. Study-wide results and limits: The study lacked data on ART adherence, viral resistance or therapy changes.

Before they underwent DNA extraction, samples held about 0.95-10 million cryopreserved PBMC. The chain combines TRBV25-1 with TRBJ2-5, with a tentative D call TRBD2 (6 bases). Material: unsorted PBMCs, obtained about 5 years after starting antiretroviral therapy. The source of this sequence is a man in his forties with HIV. In DNA form, the CDR3 reads TGTGCCAGCAGTTGGGGGGACTTTCAAGAGACCCAGTACTTC. Encoded protein: CASSWGDFQETQYF. The entire variable domain, with the rest obtained from reference TRBV25-1 and TRBJ2-5, is as follows: EADIYQTPRYLVIGTGKKITLECSQTMGHDKMYWYQQDPGMELHLIHYSYGVNSTEKGDLSSESTVSRIRTEHFPLTLESARPSHTSQYLCASSWGDFQETQYFGPGTRLLVL.